The present entry profiles one T cell receptor beta chain with its context. Antigen unknown. 60 Vbeta and 13 Jbeta primers were used in PCR. Sequencing used immunoSEQ multiplex PCR; TCRdb keeps in-frame clones, though not all of them. The profile shows about 190,000 clones, 75% to 90% of them singletons. The data were obtained in a study of cytomegalovirus exposure and HLA in healthy donors. Whole-study results and caveats: CMV serostatus was the only recorded immune exposure for donors.

V dropped 4 bases and J dropped 3 bases, with 18 bases sitting between them. The V gene's germline CDR1 is LGHNA and CDR2 YNFKEQ. The CDR3 spans 17 residues. Sampled while nominally healthy, donors likely had unrecorded immune exposures. The specimen sequenced was PBMCs. The origin of this receptor is a young man in good health and CMV-seronegative. This chain uses TRBV4-2 with TRBJ1-4, with TRBD1 as a possible D gene (5 bases). Here the CDR3 reads CASSLTTTGPSNEKLFF. Written as DNA, the CDR3 is TGTGCCAGCAGCCTCACCACAACAGGTCCGTCTAATGAAAAACTGTTTTTT.